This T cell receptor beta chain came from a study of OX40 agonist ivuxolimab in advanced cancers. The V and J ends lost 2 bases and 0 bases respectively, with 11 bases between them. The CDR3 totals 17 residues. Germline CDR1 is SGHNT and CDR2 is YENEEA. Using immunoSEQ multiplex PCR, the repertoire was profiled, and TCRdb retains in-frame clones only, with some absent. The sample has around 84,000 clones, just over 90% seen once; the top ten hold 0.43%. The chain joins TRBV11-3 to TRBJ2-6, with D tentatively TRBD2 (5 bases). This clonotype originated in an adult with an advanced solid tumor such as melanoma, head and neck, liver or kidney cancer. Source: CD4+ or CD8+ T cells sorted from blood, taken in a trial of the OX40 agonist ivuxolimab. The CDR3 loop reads CASSLIASPSGANVLTF. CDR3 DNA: TGTGCCAGCAGCTTAATAGCTAGCCCCTCTGGGGCCAACGTCCTGACTTTC.